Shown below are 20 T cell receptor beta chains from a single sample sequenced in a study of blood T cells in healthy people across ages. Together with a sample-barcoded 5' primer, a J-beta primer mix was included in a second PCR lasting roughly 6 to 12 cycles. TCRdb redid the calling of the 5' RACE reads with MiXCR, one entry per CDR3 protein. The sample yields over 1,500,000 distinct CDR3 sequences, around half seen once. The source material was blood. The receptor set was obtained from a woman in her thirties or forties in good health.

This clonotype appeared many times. The DNA of the CDR3 is TGTGCCAGCAGCGCACAACCCGGGACTAGCTCCTACAATGAGCAGTTCTTC. Its translation: CASSAQPGTSSYNEQFF. The chain couples TRBV7-2 to TRBJ2-1; 8 bases agree with TRBD2. The germline V gene has CDR1 SGHTA and CDR2 FQGNSA. V gave up 5 bases and J gave up 0 bases; unmatched junction bases: 9. The CDR3 runs to 17 residues.

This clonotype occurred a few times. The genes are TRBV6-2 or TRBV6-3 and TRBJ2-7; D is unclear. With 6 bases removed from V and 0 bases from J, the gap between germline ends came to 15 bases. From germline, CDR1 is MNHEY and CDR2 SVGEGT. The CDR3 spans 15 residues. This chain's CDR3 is CASRKTTGFSYEQYF. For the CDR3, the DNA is TGTGCCAGCAGAAAAACGACCGGGTTCTCCTACGAGCAGTACTTC.

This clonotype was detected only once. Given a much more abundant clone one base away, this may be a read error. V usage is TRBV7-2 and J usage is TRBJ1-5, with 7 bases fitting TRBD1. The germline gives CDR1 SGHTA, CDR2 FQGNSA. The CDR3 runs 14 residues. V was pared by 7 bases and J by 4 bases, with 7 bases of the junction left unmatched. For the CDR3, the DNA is TGTGCCAGCAACTGGACAGGCCAAAATCAGCCCCAGCATTTT. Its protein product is CASNWTGQNQPQHF.

The CDR3 DNA reads as TGTGCCAGCAGCCCGGGGGACTTTTACAATGAGCAGTACTTC. Protein: CASSPGDFYNEQYF. This chain connects TRBV7-3 to TRBJ2-7, with a weak D call TRBD2 (6 bases). The CDR3 loop spans 14 amino acids. The germline CDR1 and CDR2 sequences are SGHTA and FQGTGA. Trimming stripped 5 bases from V and 7 bases from J, with 18 bases between.

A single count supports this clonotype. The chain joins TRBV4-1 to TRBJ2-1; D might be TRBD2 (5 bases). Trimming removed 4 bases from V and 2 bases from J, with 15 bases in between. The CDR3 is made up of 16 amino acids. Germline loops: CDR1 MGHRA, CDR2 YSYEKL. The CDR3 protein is CASSRAGQLAYNEQFF. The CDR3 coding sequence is TGCGCCAGCAGCCGCGCGGGTCAACTGGCCTACAATGAGCAGTTCTTC.

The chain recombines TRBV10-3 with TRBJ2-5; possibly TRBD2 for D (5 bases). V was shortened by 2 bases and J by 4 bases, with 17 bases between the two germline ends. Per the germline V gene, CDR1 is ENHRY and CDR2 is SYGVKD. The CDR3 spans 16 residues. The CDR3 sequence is CAISEPSEDLGETQYF. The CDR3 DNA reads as TGTGCCATCAGTGAGCCTTCGGAGGATTTAGGAGAGACCCAGTACTTC.

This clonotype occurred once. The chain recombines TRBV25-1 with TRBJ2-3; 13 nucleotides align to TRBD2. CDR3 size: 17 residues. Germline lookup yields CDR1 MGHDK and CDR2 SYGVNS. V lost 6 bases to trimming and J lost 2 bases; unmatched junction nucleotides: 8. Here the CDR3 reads CASSQLAGGISTDTQYF. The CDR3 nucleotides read TGTGCCAGCAGCCAACTAGCGGGGGGGATATCCACAGATACGCAGTATTTT.

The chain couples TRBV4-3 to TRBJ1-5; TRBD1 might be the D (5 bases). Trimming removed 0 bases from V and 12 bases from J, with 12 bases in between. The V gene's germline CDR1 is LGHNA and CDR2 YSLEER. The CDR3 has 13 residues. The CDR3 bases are TGCGCCAGCAGCCAAGAGGTTAGGGGCCACCAGCATTTT. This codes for CASSQEVRGHQHF.

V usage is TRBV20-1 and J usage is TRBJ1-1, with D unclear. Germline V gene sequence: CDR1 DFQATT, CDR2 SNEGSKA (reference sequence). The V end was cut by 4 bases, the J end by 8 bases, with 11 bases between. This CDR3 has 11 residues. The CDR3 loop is CSAKIGAEAFF. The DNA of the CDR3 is TGCAGTGCTAAAATCGGAGCGGAAGCTTTCTTT.

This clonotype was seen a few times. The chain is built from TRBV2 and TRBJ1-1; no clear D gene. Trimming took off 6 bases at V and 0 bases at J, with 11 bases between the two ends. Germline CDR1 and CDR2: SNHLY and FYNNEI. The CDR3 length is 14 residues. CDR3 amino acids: CASSGRRLNTEAFF. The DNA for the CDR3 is TGTGCCAGCAGCGGCAGGCGACTGAACACTGAAGCTTTCTTT.

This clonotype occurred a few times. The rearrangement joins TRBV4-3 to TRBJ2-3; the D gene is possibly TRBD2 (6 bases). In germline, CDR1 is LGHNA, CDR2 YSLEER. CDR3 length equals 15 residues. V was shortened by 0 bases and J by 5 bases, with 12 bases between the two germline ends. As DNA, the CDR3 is TGCGCCAGCAGCCAAGATGACGGGGGAGGAGATACGCAGTATTTT. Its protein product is CASSQDDGGGDTQYF.

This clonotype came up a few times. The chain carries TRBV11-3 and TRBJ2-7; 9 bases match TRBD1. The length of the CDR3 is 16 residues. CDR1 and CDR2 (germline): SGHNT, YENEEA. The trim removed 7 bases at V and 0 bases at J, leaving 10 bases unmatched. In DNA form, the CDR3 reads TGTGCCAGCAATCCACAGGGGGCACCGAGCTCCTACGAGCAGTACTTC. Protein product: CASNPQGAPSSYEQYF.

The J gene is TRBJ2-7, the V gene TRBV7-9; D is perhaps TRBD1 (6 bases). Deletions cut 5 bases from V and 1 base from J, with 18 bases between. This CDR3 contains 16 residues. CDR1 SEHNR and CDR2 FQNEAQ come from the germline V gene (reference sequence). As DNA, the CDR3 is TGTGCCAGCAGCGTTATGGGGGCAGGGGAGTCCTACGAGCAGTACTTC. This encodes CASSVMGAGESYEQYF.

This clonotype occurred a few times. DNA of the CDR3: TGCAGTGCCGCGGGGCCCTCCTACGAGCAGTACTTC. Protein: CSAAGPSYEQYF. This sequence joins TRBV20-1 and TRBJ2-7, with D tentatively TRBD2 (6 bases). The germline V gene encodes CDR1 DFQATT and CDR2 SNEGSKA (reference sequence). The CDR3 sequence is 12 residues long. Trimming cost V 6 bases and J 0 bases, with 9 bases left between them.

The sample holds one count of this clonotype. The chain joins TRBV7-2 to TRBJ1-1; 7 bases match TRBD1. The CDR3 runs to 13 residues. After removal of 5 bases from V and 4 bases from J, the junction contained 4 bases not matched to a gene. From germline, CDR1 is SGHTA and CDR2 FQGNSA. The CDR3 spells CASSQGGTTEAFF. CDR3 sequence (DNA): TGTGCCAGCAGCCAGGGGGGGACCACTGAAGCTTTCTTT.

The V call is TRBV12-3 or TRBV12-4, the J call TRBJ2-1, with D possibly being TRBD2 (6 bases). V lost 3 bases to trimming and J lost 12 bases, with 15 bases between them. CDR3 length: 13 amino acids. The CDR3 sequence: CASSLETRTMQFF. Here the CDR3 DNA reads TGTGCCAGCAGTTTGGAGACTAGGACGATGCAGTTCTTC.

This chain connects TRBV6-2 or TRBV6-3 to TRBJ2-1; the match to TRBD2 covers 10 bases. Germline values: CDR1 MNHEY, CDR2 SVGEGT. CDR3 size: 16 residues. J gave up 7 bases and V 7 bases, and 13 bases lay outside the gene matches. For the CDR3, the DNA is TGTGCCAGCACCCATAAGAGTAGCGGGGGGAGGAATGAGCAGTTCTTC. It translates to CASTHKSSGGRNEQFF.

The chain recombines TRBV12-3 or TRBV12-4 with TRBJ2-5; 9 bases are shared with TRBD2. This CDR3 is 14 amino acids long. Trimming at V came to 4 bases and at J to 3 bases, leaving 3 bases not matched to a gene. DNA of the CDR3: TGTGCCAGCAGTTGGACTAGCGCGAAAGAGACCCAGTACTTC. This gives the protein CASSWTSAKETQYF.

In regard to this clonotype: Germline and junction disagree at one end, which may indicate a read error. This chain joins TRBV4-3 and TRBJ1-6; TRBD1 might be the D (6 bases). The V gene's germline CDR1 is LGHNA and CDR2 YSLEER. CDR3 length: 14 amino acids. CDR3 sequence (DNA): TGCACCAGCAGCCCCCGAAAGACAGGTTCACCCCTCCACTTT. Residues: CTSSPRKTGSPLHF.

CDR3 DNA: TGTGCCATCAGTGAGTCGAAGGGGGAGGTGGGCACAGATACGCAGTATTTT. It codes for CAISESKGEVGTDTQYF. The chain uses TRBV10-3 and TRBJ2-3, with D perhaps TRBD1 or TRBD2 (6 bases each). Germline CDR1 and CDR2: ENHRY and SYGVKD. This CDR3 has 17 residues. V lost 0 bases, J lost 1 base, and 14 bases lay in between.